The clone carrying this T cell receptor (beta chain) appeared many times. The CDR3 has 14 amino acids. The junction had 5 bases not matched to a gene; V was cut back by 7 bases and J by 4 bases. Germline loops: CDR1 MNHNS, CDR2 SASEGT. MiXCR, applied by TCRdb to the 5' RACE reads, yields one record per CDR3 protein. This table has roughly 20,000 distinct CDR3 sequences, more than 30% appearing once. The source of this sequence is a female donor with breast cancer. The V call is TRBV6-1, the J call TRBJ2-1; 9 nucleotides agree with TRBD2. Source material: tumor-infiltrating naive CD4+ T cells sorted from the breast tumor. Subset of the sample: naive CD4+ T cells, CD4+CD45RA+CD25-. The chain's CDR3 is CASNPSGVYNEQFF. CDR3 nucleotides: TGTGCCAGCAACCCTAGCGGGGTTTACAATGAGCAGTTCTTC.